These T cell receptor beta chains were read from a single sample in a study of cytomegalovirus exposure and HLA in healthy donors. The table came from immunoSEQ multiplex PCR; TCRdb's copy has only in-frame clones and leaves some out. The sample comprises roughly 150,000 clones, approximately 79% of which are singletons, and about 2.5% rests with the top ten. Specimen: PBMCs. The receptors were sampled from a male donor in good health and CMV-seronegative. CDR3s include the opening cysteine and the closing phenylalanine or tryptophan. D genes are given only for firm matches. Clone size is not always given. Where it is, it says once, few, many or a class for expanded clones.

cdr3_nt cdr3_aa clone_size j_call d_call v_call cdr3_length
TGTGCCAGCAGCGCGGGGACTACCTACGATACGCAGTATTTT CASSAGTTYDTQYF NA TRBJ2-3 TRBD2 TRBV9 14
TGTGCCTGGGAGGCGGGGGGATCCTACAATGAGCAGTTCTTC CAWEAGGSYNEQFF NA TRBJ2-1 TRBD2 TRBV30 14
TGTGCCAGCAGTGAAAGGCCCTCGCGGGGCACTGAAGCTTTCTTT CASSERPSRGTEAFF NA TRBJ1-1 NA TRBV2 15
TGTGCCAGCAGCTTAGGAGTCGGGGACAGGGGCCATGGCTACACCTTC CASSLGVGDRGHGYTF NA TRBJ1-2 TRBD1 TRBV7-2 16
TGTGCCAGCAGCCTCCTCCCCGGGGCCAACGTCCTGACTTTC CASSLLPGANVLTF NA TRBJ2-6 NA TRBV9 14
TGTGCCAGCAGTGAAGAGTGGGGGGTCACCTACAATGAGCAGTTCTTC CASSEEWGVTYNEQFF NA TRBJ2-1 NA TRBV6-1 16
TGTGCCAGCAGCTTGGACAGGGCGCGTTTTGGCTACACCTTC CASSLDRARFGYTF NA TRBJ1-2 NA TRBV5-4 14
TGCGCCAGCAGCCAGGGACATTCCAATAATGAAAAACTGTTTTTT CASSQGHSNNEKLFF NA TRBJ1-4 NA TRBV5-1 15
TGCAGCACGACCGGGGTCAAGAACACTGAAGCTTTCTTT CSTTGVKNTEAFF NA TRBJ1-1 NA TRBV29-1 13
TGTGCCAGCAGCTTTGACAGTGTTAGCAATCAGCCCCAGCATTTT CASSFDSVSNQPQHF NA TRBJ1-5 NA TRBV5-8 15
TGTGCCAGCAGCCCTTTTACAGGGGATCCGAACACTGAAGCTTTCTTT CASSPFTGDPNTEAFF NA TRBJ1-1 TRBD1 TRBV5-6 16
TGTGCCAGCAGTTTACAGGGCTGGACCTACGAGCAGTACTTC CASSLQGWTYEQYF NA TRBJ2-7 NA TRBV6-1 14
TGTGCCAGCCGGGGACAGGGGGCGGTGTCAGATACGCAGTATTTT CASRGQGAVSDTQYF NA TRBJ2-3 TRBD1 TRBV6-5 15
TGCAGCGTTGAAGACGGGAACACTGAAGCTTTCTTT CSVEDGNTEAFF NA TRBJ1-1 NA TRBV29-1 12
TGCGCCAGCAGCTTGGAAGGGGAAAAATATTCACCCCTCCACTTT CASSLEGEKYSPLHF NA TRBJ1-6 NA TRBV5-1 15
TGTGCCAGCAGCCTATTACGGGACAGGGAAGGTTATGGCTACACCTTC CASSLLRDREGYGYTF NA TRBJ1-2 TRBD1 TRBV7-9 16
TGTGCCAGCAGCTTGGCCTTTGGGGGACAGAACACTGAAGCTTTCTTT CASSLAFGGQNTEAFF few TRBJ1-1 NA TRBV5-4 16
TGTGCCAGCAGTTACCAACAGGGGGCCTATGGCTACACCTTC CASSYQQGAYGYTF NA TRBJ1-2 TRBD1 TRBV6-5 14
TGTGCCAGTTCGCGGGTTGGTGGAAACACTGAAGCTTTCTTT CASSRVGGNTEAFF NA TRBJ1-1 NA TRBV19 14
TGTGCCAGCAGCTCCCCTCGGGGGGCGGGGGAGACCCAGTACTTC CASSSPRGAGETQYF NA TRBJ2-5 NA TRBV9 15
TGCGCCAGCCTGGACTGGGACAATGAGCAGTTCTTC CASLDWDNEQFF few TRBJ2-1 NA TRBV4-1 12
TGTGCCAGCAGTCCGGGCAGGGCTGGCTATGGCTACACCTTC CASSPGRAGYGYTF few TRBJ1-2 NA TRBV28 14
TGCAGCGTTGAAACATCTGGAAAACTGTTTTTT CSVETSGKLFF NA TRBJ1-4 NA TRBV29-1 11
TGTGCCAGCAGCCCGCAGGCCTCGCTGATGGGCTACACCTTC CASSPQASLMGYTF few TRBJ1-2 NA TRBV7-9 14
TGTGCCAGCAGCGTCCTGACCGGGGGACAGAATGAAAAACTGTTTTTT CASSVLTGGQNEKLFF NA TRBJ1-4 TRBD1 TRBV9 16
TGTGCCAGTAGTATGAGGCAGGGACTTACGATAGCGGGCACTGAAGCTTTCTTT CASSMRQGLTIAGTEAFF NA TRBJ1-1 NA TRBV19 18
TGTGCCAGCAGAACCGGGACAGGGGTTTCCGGCGAGCAGTACTTC CASRTGTGVSGEQYF once TRBJ2-7 TRBD1 TRBV6-6 15
TGTGCCAGCAGTTTAAGGAGACGCTTGACTGAAGCTTTCTTT CASSLRRRLTEAFF NA TRBJ1-1 NA TRBV27 14
TGTGCCAGCAGGAACACCGGGACAGGGGATGAAAAACTGTTTTTT CASRNTGTGDEKLFF few TRBJ1-4 TRBD1 TRBV6-6 15
TGTGCCAGCAGCTCAGGACAGGGGTCAGATACGCAGTATTTT CASSSGQGSDTQYF NA TRBJ2-3 TRBD1 TRBV5-6 14
TGCGCCAGCAGCCAAGATCCTTTTCGGGGGGCTGGAAACACCATATATTTT CASSQDPFRGAGNTIYF few TRBJ1-3 NA TRBV4-3 17
TGTGCCACCAGCAGAACTTCGGGGACAGTGAACACCGGGGAGCTGTTTTTT CATSRTSGTVNTGELFF NA TRBJ2-2 TRBD1 TRBV15 17
TGTGCCAGCTCACCCACTCCGGGGGATGAAAAACTGTTTTTT CASSPTPGDEKLFF NA TRBJ1-4 NA TRBV18 14
TGTGCCAGCAGCTTCTGGACAGGGACCACCGGGGAGCTGTTTTTT CASSFWTGTTGELFF few TRBJ2-2 TRBD1 TRBV5-4 15
TGTGCCAGCAGCCGCGGGACAGGCGGAAGTGAAAAACTGTTTTTT CASSRGTGGSEKLFF NA TRBJ1-4 TRBD1 TRBV7-9 15
TGTGCCTGGGGCAGGGGGGACAACTATGGCTACACCTTC CAWGRGDNYGYTF NA TRBJ1-2 TRBD1 TRBV30 13
TGTGCCAGCAGTTACTACGGACAGGGGCAAAGGGGAGCTTTCTTT CASSYYGQGQRGAFF NA TRBJ1-1 TRBD1 TRBV6-5 15
TGTGCCAGCAGTGGTCCAGTCGGGAGGGAGCAGTACTTC CASSGPVGREQYF once TRBJ2-7 TRBD2 TRBV25-1 13
TGTGCCAGCAGCGTCTACTCCGGGACTAGCGTCGCTGAGCAGTTCTTC CASSVYSGTSVAEQFF NA TRBJ2-1 TRBD2 TRBV9 16
TGCGCCAGCAGTGAGACAGGGACAACGTGGGAGACCCAGTACTTC CASSETGTTWETQYF NA TRBJ2-5 NA TRBV10-1 15
TGCGCCAGCAGTGACCCAGGGGGCGCGAATGAAAAACTGTTTTTT CASSDPGGANEKLFF NA TRBJ1-4 TRBD1 TRBV10-2 15
TGCGCCAGCAGCCGATTTCAGGGCAATCAGCCCCAGCATTTT CASSRFQGNQPQHF NA TRBJ1-5 NA TRBV4-1 14
TGTGCCAGCAGCTTGAGTGGGGCGGCAGATACGCAGTATTTT CASSLSGAADTQYF NA TRBJ2-3 NA TRBV7-7 14
TGTGCCAGCAGCTTAGAGGGAGGACTACTTCCTGCCTTC CASSLEGGLLPAF NA TRBJ2-7 NA TRBV7-2 13
TGTGCCAGTACCTCGGGACAGGGGGCCTACGAGCAGTACTTC CASTSGQGAYEQYF NA TRBJ2-7 TRBD1 TRBV19 14